The next 12 T cell receptor beta chains were all read from a single sample in a study of long-term antiretroviral therapy in people with HIV. Sequencing used immunoSEQ v3.0 at survey level. The method was immunoSEQ multiplex PCR; TCRdb's version includes in-frame clones alone and lacks a portion of them. The table lists some 40,000 clones, 94% of them singletons. This sample comprised unsorted PBMCs, obtained around 9.2 years after starting antiretroviral therapy. The receptors shown here come from a man younger than 40 with HIV.

The V gene is TRBV7-3, the J gene TRBJ2-3, with D uncertain. V gave up 5 bases and J gave up 5 bases, with 8 bases separating them. The CDR3 has 12 amino acids. Per the germline V gene, CDR1 is SGHTA and CDR2 is FQGTGA. Here the CDR3 reads CASSPDRDTQYF. The DNA for the CDR3 is TGTGCCAGCAGCCCTGATCGAGATACGCAGTATTTT.

This chain links TRBV6-1 with TRBJ2-1, with TRBD2 identical over 7 bases. V shed 1 base, J shed 2 bases, and the junction held 2 bases outside the gene matches. The germline V gene has CDR1 MNHNS and CDR2 SASEGT. This CDR3 has 15 residues. CDR3 DNA sequence: TGTGCCAGCAGTGAAGGAGCGGGGACCTACAATGAGCAGTTCTTC. Translated: CASSEGAGTYNEQFF.

This chain links TRBV7-2 with TRBJ2-6; D ambiguous. The CDR3 is made up of 16 amino acids. The germline V gene encodes CDR1 SGHTA and CDR2 FQGNSA. V was trimmed by 5 bases and J by 4 bases, leaving 15 bases between them. CDR3 in DNA: TGTGCCAGCAGCCTTCAGACGTTTCTCGGGGCCAACGTCCTGACTTTC. This encodes CASSLQTFLGANVLTF. The full variable domain, in which reference TRBV7-2 and TRBJ2-6 provide the parts outside the CDR3, is GAGVSQSPSNKVTEKGKDVELRCDPISGHTALYWYRQSLGQGLEFLIYFQGNSAPDKSGLPSDRFSAERTGGSVSTLTIQRTQQEDSAVYLCASSLQTFLGANVLTFGAGSRLTVL.

This chain links TRBV11-2 with TRBJ2-7, with D possibly matching TRBD1 (6 bases). V lost 2 bases, J lost 0 bases, and 8 bases lay in between. Germline CDR1 reads SGHAT; CDR2 reads FQNNGV. The CDR3 totals 14 residues. The DNA of the CDR3 is TGTGCCAGCAGCTTACGGGACACCTCCTACGAGCAGTACTTC. It translates to CASSLRDTSYEQYF.

DNA of the CDR3: TGTGCCAGCAGTGAATGGTCCGGGAACAATGAGCAGTTCTTC. This sequence encodes CASSEWSGNNEQFF. The genes are TRBV6-1 and TRBJ2-1; perhaps TRBD2 as D (5 bases). This CDR3 is 14 amino acids long. V lost 2 bases, J lost 5 bases, and 10 bases lay in between. The V gene's germline CDR1 is MNHNS and CDR2 SASEGT.

This chain joins TRBV20-1 and TRBJ1-2; D remains unclear. The germline V gene encodes CDR1 DFQATT and CDR2 SNEGSKA (reference sequence). The CDR3 is 11 residues long. Trimming cost V 5 bases and J 3 bases, with 7 bases left between them. This CDR3 reads CSAWNHYGYTF. In DNA, the CDR3 is TGCAGTGCTTGGAATCACTATGGCTACACCTTC.

The chain employs TRBV11-2 and TRBJ1-1; D gene uncertain. Germline V CDR1 and CDR2: SGHAT, FQNNGV. The V and J ends lost 3 bases and 5 bases respectively, with 10 bases between them. CDR3 length: 13 amino acids. CDR3 in amino acids: CASSFSGMTEAFF. The CDR3 DNA reads TGTGCCAGCAGCTTCTCGGGTATGACTGAAGCTTTCTTT.

The CDR3 nucleotides are TGCAGCGTTGGGGGACAGGAGAGCTACACCTTC. Translated: CSVGGQESYTF. V gene TRBV29-1 combines with J gene TRBJ1-2; 8 bases are shared with TRBD1. Trimming at V came to 4 bases and at J to 9 bases, leaving 4 bases not matched to a gene. Per the germline V gene, CDR1 is SQVTM and CDR2 is ANQGSEA. This CDR3 comprises 11 residues. Variable domain in full (rest from reference TRBV29-1 and TRBJ1-2): SAVISQKPSRDICQRGTSLTIQCQVDSQVTMMFWYRQQPGQSLTLIATANQGSEATYESGFVIDKFPISRPNLTFSTLTVSNMSPEDSSIYLCSVGGQESYTFGSGTRLTVV.

The CDR3 nucleotides are TGTGCCACCAGCGGGGACAGGGTTGACACTGAAGCTTTCTTT. Translating gives CATSGDRVDTEAFF. The genes are TRBV15 and TRBJ1-1, with 9 bases lining up with TRBD1. V shed 5 bases, J shed 3 bases, and the junction held 4 bases outside the gene matches. The CDR3 is 14 residues long. CDR1 and CDR2 (germline): LNHNV, YYDKDF (reference sequence).

This clone was detected only once. The gene calls are TRBV9 and TRBJ1-2, with a possible D match to TRBD1 (6 bases). V lost 0 bases to trimming and J lost 3 bases, with 12 bases between them. The CDR3 length is 15 residues. Germline V gene sequence: CDR1 SGDLS, CDR2 YYNGEE. The CDR3 loop reads CASSVVQGADYGYTF. CDR3 sequence (DNA): TGTGCCAGCAGCGTAGTACAGGGCGCGGACTATGGCTACACCTTC.

The chain carries TRBV25-1 and TRBJ2-5, with D perhaps matching TRBD1 or TRBD2 (5 bases each). CDR3 length: 16 amino acids. Trimming stripped 3 bases from V and 5 bases from J, with 19 bases between. Germline CDR1 is MGHDK and CDR2 is SYGVNS. The CDR3 bases are TGTGCCAGCAGTGAGTCGCCGGGACCCGCCCGGGAGACCCAGTACTTC. This encodes CASSESPGPARETQYF.

CDR3 loop: CASAKHSGNSGANVLTF. CDR3 nucleotide sequence: TGTGCCAGCGCTAAACATAGCGGGAACTCTGGGGCCAACGTCCTGACTTTC. The V and J genes are TRBV7-2 and TRBJ2-6; 8 bases fit TRBD2. V lost 8 bases, J lost 0 bases, and 9 bases stayed unmatched. The CDR3 is made up of 17 amino acids. Germline CDR1 is SGHTA and CDR2 is FQGNSA.